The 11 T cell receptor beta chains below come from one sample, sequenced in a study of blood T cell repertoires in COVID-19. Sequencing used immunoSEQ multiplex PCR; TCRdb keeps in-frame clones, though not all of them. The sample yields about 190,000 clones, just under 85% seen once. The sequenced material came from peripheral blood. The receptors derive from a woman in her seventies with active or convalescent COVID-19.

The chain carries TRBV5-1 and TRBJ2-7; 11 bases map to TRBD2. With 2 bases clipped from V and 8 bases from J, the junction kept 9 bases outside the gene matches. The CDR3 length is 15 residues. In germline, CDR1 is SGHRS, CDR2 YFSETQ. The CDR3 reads CASSFGTSGSSKQYF. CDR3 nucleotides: TGCGCCAGCAGCTTTGGTACTAGCGGGAGCTCTAAGCAGTACTTC.

The CDR3 sequence is CASSWRTASYEQYF. CDR3 nucleotides: TGCGCCAGCAGCTGGAGGACAGCCTCCTACGAGCAGTACTTC. The V call is TRBV5-1, the J call TRBJ2-7, with a weak D call TRBD1 (6 bases). V shed 3 bases and J shed 0 bases, with 10 bases lying between them. Per the germline V gene, CDR1 is SGHRS and CDR2 is YFSETQ. The CDR3 is 14 amino acids.

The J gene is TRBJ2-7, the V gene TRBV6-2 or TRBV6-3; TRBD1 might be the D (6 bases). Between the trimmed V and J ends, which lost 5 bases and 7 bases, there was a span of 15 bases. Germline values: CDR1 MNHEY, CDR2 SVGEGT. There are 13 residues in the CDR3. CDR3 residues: CASSPHRVGEQYF. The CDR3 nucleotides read TGTGCCAGCAGTCCCCACAGGGTTGGTGAGCAGTACTTC.

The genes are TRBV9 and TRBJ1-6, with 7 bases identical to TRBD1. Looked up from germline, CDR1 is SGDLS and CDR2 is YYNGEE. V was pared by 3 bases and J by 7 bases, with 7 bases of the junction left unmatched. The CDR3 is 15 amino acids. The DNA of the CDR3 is TGTGCCAGCAGCGGACAGGGCGGGATAAATTCACCCCTCCACTTT. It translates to CASSGQGGINSPLHF.

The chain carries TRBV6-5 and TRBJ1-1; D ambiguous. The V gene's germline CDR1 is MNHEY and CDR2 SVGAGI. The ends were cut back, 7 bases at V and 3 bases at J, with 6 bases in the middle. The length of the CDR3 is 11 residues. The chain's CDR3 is CASKIDTEAFF. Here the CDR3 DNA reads TGTGCCAGCAAAATCGACACTGAAGCTTTCTTT.

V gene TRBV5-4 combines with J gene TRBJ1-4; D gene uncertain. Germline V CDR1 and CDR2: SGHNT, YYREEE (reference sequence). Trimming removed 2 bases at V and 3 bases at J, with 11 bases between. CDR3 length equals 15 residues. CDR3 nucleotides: TGTGCCAGCAGCTTACGGACGGGAGCTAATGAAAAACTGTTTTTT. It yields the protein CASSLRTGANEKLFF.

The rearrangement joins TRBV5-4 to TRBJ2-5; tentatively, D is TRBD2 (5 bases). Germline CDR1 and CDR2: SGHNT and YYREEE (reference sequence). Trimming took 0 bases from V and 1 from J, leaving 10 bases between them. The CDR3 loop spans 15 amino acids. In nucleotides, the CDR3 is TGTGCCAGCAGCTTGGATCTAGCCACCCAAGAGACCCAGTACTTC. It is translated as CASSLDLATQETQYF.

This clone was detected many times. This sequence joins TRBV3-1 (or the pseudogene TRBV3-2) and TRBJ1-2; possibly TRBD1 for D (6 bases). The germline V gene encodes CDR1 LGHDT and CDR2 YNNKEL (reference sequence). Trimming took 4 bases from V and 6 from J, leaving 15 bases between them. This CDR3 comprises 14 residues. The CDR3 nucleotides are TGTGCCAGCAGCCGGGGGACACCTCGAGATGGCTACACCTTC. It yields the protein CASSRGTPRDGYTF.

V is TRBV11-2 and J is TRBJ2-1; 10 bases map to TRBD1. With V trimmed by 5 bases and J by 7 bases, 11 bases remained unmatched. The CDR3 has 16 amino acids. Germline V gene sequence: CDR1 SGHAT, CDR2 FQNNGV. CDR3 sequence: CASSQLGGQGGNEQFF. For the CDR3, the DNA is TGTGCCAGCAGCCAACTGGGCGGACAGGGGGGAAATGAGCAGTTCTTC.

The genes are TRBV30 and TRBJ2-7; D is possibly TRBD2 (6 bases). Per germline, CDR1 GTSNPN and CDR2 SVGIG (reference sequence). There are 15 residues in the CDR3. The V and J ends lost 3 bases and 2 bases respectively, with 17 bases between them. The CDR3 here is CAWRVAGLPTYEQYF. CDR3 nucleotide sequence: TGTGCCTGGAGGGTTGCGGGGTTACCGACCTACGAGCAGTACTTC. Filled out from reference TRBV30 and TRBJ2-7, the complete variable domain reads SQTIHQWPATLVQPVGSPLSLECTVEGTSNPNLYWYRQAAGRGLQLLFYSVGIGQISSEVPQNLSASRPQDRQFILSSKKLLLSDSGFYLCAWRVAGLPTYEQYFGPGTRLTVT.

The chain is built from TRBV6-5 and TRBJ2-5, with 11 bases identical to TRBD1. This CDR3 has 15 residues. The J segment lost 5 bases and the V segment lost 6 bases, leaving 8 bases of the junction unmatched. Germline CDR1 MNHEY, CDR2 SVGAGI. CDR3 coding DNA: TGTGCCAGCAGCCCAGGGACAGGGGGGATTGAGACCCAGTACTTC. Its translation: CASSPGTGGIETQYF.